These 13 T cell receptor beta chains were all obtained from the same sample, sequenced in a study of beta chain features in type 1 diabetes. Sequenced material consisted of expressed TCRB transcripts (all of the isolated RNA was reverse transcribed). Repertoires were generated with immunoSEQ multiplex PCR, while TCRdb's copy carries only in-frame clones and drops some. The sample carries 680,000 or so clones, around 16% recorded once. Sequenced: naive CD4+ T cells from blood. The source of these receptors is a man between 18 and 29 years old in good health.

Only a few counts were recorded for this clone. This specimen includes other DNA sequences encoding the same CDR3. CDR3 sequence reads: CASTSSGNTIYF. CDR3 in DNA: TGTGCCAGCACCTCTTCTGGAAACACCATATATTTT. V and J are TRBV6-5 and TRBJ1-3; no reliable D call. With 7 bases removed from V and 1 base from J, the gap between germline ends came to 5 bases. The germline V gene encodes CDR1 MNHEY and CDR2 SVGAGI. The CDR3 sequence is 12 residues long.

The rearrangement links TRBV29-1 to TRBJ1-1; D is uncertain. The ends were cut back, 7 bases at V and 5 bases at J, with 17 bases in the middle. The V gene's germline CDR1 is SQVTM and CDR2 ANQGSEA. There are 13 residues in the CDR3. CDR3 sequence (DNA): TGCAGCGCCTCGGCTCATACATTGACTGAAGCTTTCTTT. Protein sequence: CSASAHTLTEAFF.

The chain has TRBV9 and TRBJ1-2; 7 nucleotides line up with TRBD1. This CDR3 contains 14 residues. Germline V gene sequence: CDR1 SGDLS, CDR2 YYNGEE. V dropped 7 bases and J dropped 0; count of bases not matched to a gene: 6. The CDR3, as DNA: TGTGCCAGCGGACGGACAGGCCCTAACTATGGCTACACCTTC. Translated: CASGRTGPNYGYTF.

V is TRBV7-9 and J is TRBJ1-6; TRBD1 is a possible D gene (6 bases). V was shortened by 5 bases and J by 9 bases, with 17 bases between the two germline ends. The germline gives CDR1 SEHNR, CDR2 FQNEAQ (reference sequence). The CDR3 contains 15 residues. Written as DNA, the CDR3 is TGTGCCAGCAGCCTCGGGGACATCTCTAGTTCACCCCTCCACTTT. This encodes CASSLGDISSSPLHF.

The chain links TRBV18 to TRBJ1-5; unclear D gene. CDR1 is KGHSH and CDR2 is LQKENI in the germline V gene. With 1 base removed from V and 3 bases from J, the gap between germline ends came to 4 bases. The CDR3 is 13 residues long. CDR3 coding DNA: TGTGCCAGCTCACCACGTGTCAATCAGCCCCAGCATTTT. Protein product: CASSPRVNQPQHF.

This clone was counted between two and nine times. The chain uses TRBV28 and TRBJ2-3, with D maybe TRBD1 (6 bases). The CDR3 is 15 residues long. Trimming removed 5 bases from V and 0 bases from J, with 12 bases in between. Germline V lookup: CDR1 MDHEN, CDR2 SYDVKM. CDR3 sequence: CASSPRGTSTDTQYF. The CDR3 coding sequence is TGTGCCAGCAGTCCCAGGGGCACTAGCACAGATACGCAGTATTTT.

The rearrangement uses TRBV5-1 and TRBJ1-3, with D hard to call. In germline, CDR1 is SGHRS, CDR2 YFSETQ. The V end lost 0 bases, the J end lost 11 bases, and 9 bases lay between the germline ends. The CDR3 is made up of 12 amino acids. DNA for the CDR3: TGCGCCAGCAGCTTGGAGGGCCCGGCCATATATTTT. It is translated as CASSLEGPAIYF.

This clone was seen a few times. This chain links TRBV5-1 with TRBJ2-7; perhaps TRBD1 as D (6 bases). The CDR3 is made up of 13 amino acids. Between the trimmed V and J ends, which lost 4 bases and 3 bases, there was a span of 11 bases. Germline V gives CDR1 SGHRS, CDR2 YFSETQ. The CDR3 reads CASSPGQRYEQYF. The CDR3 bases are TGCGCCAGCAGCCCTGGACAGCGCTACGAGCAGTACTTC.

This clone showed up just a few times. The J gene is TRBJ2-7, the V gene TRBV28; D gene uncertain. Germline CDR1 MDHEN, CDR2 SYDVKM. The V gene lost 6 bases and the J gene lost 0 bases, with 6 bases spanning the gap. CDR3 size: 12 residues. DNA for the CDR3: TGTGCCAGCAGCCCACCCTCCTACGAGCAGTACTTC. It is translated as CASSPPSYEQYF.

The chain carries TRBV5-1 and TRBJ2-5; weak D call: TRBD1 (6 bases). In germline, CDR1 is SGHRS, CDR2 YFSETQ. The germline V and J ends were trimmed by 6 bases and 5 bases, with 20 bases remaining between them. There are 15 residues in the CDR3. This chain's CDR3 is CASKAGTPGRETQYF. In DNA, the CDR3 is TGCGCCAGCAAGGCCGGGACACCGGGCCGGGAGACCCAGTACTTC. Looking up the rest from reference TRBV5-1 and TRBJ2-5 gives the full variable domain: KAGVTQTPRYLIKTRGQQVTLSCSPISGHRSVSWYQQTPGQGLQFLFEYFSETQRNKGNFPGRFSGRQFSNSRSEMNVSTLELGDSALYLCASKAGTPGRETQYFGPGTRLLVL.

V usage is TRBV11-2 and J usage is TRBJ1-5; D is uncertain. Trimming left V 0 bases short and J 0 bases short, with 6 bases between. From germline, CDR1 is SGHAT and CDR2 FQNNGV. The CDR3 is made up of 15 amino acids. The CDR3 loop is CASSLEAASNQPQHF. CDR3 DNA sequence: TGTGCCAGCAGCTTAGAGGCAGCTAGCAATCAGCCCCAGCATTTT. The whole variable domain, remainder taken from reference TRBV11-2 and TRBJ1-5, is EAGVAQSPRYKIIEKRQSVAFWCNPISGHATLYWYQQILGQGPKLLIQFQNNGVVDDSQLPKDRFSAERLKGVDSTLKIQPAKLEDSAVYLCASSLEAASNQPQHFGDGTRLSIL.

V and J are TRBV6-5 and TRBJ2-1; 13 bases align to TRBD2. Trimming cost V 6 bases and J 7 bases; bases outside gene matches: 6. The CDR3 contains 15 residues. In germline, CDR1 is MNHEY, CDR2 SVGAGI. CDR3 in amino acids: CASRPGTSGKNEQFF. In nucleotides, the CDR3 is TGTGCCAGCAGGCCCGGGACTAGCGGGAAGAATGAGCAGTTCTTC.

The chain carries TRBV10-3 and TRBJ1-1; 7 bases are a match to TRBD1. The CDR3 is 15 residues long. The V gene end was trimmed by 2 bases and the J gene end by 1 base; junction bases not matched to a gene: 4. Germline V CDR1 and CDR2: ENHRY, SYGVKD. CDR3 region: CAISEIGGSNTEAFF. For the CDR3, the DNA is TGTGCCATCAGTGAGATAGGGGGCTCGAACACTGAAGCTTTCTTT.